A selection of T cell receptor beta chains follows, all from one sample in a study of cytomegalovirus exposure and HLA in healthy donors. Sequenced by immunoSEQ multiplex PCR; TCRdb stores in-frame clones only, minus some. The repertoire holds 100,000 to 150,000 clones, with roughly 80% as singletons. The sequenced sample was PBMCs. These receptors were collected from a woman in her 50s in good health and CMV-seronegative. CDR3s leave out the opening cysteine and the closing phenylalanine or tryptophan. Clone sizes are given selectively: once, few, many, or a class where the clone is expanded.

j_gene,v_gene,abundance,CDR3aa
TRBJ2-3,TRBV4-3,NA,ASSHISGSTDTQY
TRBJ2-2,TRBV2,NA,ASQGLAGDGELF
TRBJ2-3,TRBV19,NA,ASRVGGMTTDTQY
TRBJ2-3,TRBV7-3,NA,ASSFRGENTDTQY
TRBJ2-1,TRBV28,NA,ASSFLGAGTSGRNEQF
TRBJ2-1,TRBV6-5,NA,ASSSGLAGNVF
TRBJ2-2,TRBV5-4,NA,ASSLALASPGELF
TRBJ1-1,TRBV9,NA,ASSVGLGAEAF
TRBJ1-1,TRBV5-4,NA,ASSLEQSTEAF
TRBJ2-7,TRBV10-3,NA,AISGPMGVSGSSYEQY
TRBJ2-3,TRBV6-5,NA,ASSDKRDTQY
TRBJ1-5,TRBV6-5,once,ASSYGQSQPQH
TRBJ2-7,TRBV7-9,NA,ASSPDYYEQY
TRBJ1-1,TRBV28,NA,ASNPGTSPRGTEAF
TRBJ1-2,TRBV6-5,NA,ASSYSFEAALYGYT
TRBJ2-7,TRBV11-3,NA,ASSLGDSYEQY
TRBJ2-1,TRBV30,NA,AWSVIPFRF
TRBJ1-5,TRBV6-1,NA,ASTLSEQPQH
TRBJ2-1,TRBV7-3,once,ASSPTGTYNEQF
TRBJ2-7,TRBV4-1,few,ASSQPGLAAYEQY